The entry below describes one TCR beta chain. Its antigen is unidentified. The record originates from a study of T cell responses to AZD1222 COVID-19 vaccine. About the research overall: Second doses that came at about 4 or about 12 weeks were put together.

Here immunoSEQ multiplex PCR was the method, and the copy in TCRdb shows in-frame clones only, minus some. The table includes 120,000 or so clones, 85% to 90% detected once. Germline V lookup: CDR1 SQVTM, CDR2 ANQGSEA. V was cut by 5 bases and J by 3 bases, with 14 bases left in between. The CDR3 sequence is 13 residues long. Study findings and constraints: A reported finding is that nearly half of spike-specific TCRs target unmutated variant regions.

This chain joins TRBV29-1 and TRBJ2-7; D assignment may be TRBD1 or TRBD2 (5 bases each). Specimen: peripheral blood, collected on day 0 of AZD1222 vaccination. The TCR was taken from an adult in good health. CDR3 in amino acids: CSVKRDLGYEQYF. In DNA form, the CDR3 reads TGCAGCGTTAAAAGGGACCTTGGCTACGAGCAGTACTTC.